This T cell receptor beta chain was sequenced for a study of CD8+CD57+ T cells in acquired aplastic anemia. Points from the study as a whole: The study identified twenty-nine CD8+ CDR3 sequences shared by patients and controls.

V trimming: 4 bases; J trimming: 4 bases; junction bases outside the gene matches: 6. The germline V gene encodes CDR1 DFQATT and CDR2 SNEGSKA (reference sequence). The CDR3 is 14 amino acids. This clonotype occurred many times. No antigen is known for it. Genomic DNA constituted the template upon which TCR beta VDJ and CDR3 profiling was performed. TCRdb called the reads again in MiXCR, with one record for every CDR3 protein. The sample includes some 190,000 distinct CDR3 sequences, 40% to 50% of them seen just once. The chain employs TRBV20-1 and TRBJ1-5; TRBD1 matches 8 bases. Source material: sorted CD4+, CD8+, or CD8+CD57+ T cells (not recorded which) from PBMCs. The TCR sequence derives from a human donor in good health. In nucleotides, the CDR3 is TGCAGTGCTATTCGGACAGGGAGTAATCAGCCCCAGCATTTT. The encoded protein is CSAIRTGSNQPQHF.